Below are 21 T cell receptor beta chains sequenced from a single sample in a study of long-term antiretroviral therapy in people with HIV. Survey-level immunoSEQ v3.0 assays were run. Assay: immunoSEQ multiplex PCR; the TCRdb copy retains only in-frame clones and omits some. Of fewer than 30,000 clones in the sample, about 82% were seen once. Sequenced material: unsorted PBMCs, taken 0.8 years after starting antiretroviral therapy. The receptors were gathered from a woman under 40 with HIV.

The rearrangement joins TRBV18 to TRBJ1-1; D uncertain. The CDR3 is 13 residues long. Germline V gene lookup returns CDR1 KGHSH and CDR2 LQKENI. The V and J ends lost 2 bases and 4 bases respectively, with 8 bases between them. The CDR3, as DNA: TGTGCCAGCTCACCAGGGTACGGCACTGAAGCTTTCTTT. It encodes CASSPGYGTEAFF.

The CDR3 region has the DNA TGTGCCAGCTCACCAGGGCCCCGGCCGAATTCACCCCTCCACTTT. It encodes CASSPGPRPNSPLHF. The V gene is TRBV18, the J gene TRBJ1-6; no definite D call. Between the trimmed V and J ends, which lost 2 bases and 7 bases, there was a span of 12 bases. Looked up from germline, CDR1 is KGHSH and CDR2 is LQKENI. The CDR3 is 15 residues long.

This clone occurred once. The chain combines TRBV2 with TRBJ2-3; D remains unclear. V lost 5 bases to trimming and J lost 5 bases, with 8 bases between them. Germline CDR1 reads SNHLY; CDR2 reads FYNNEI. There are 12 residues in the CDR3. The CDR3 nucleotides are TGTGCCAGCAGTAGCCTCGGAGATACGCAGTATTTT. Its protein is CASSSLGDTQYF. The whole variable domain, remainder taken from reference TRBV2 and TRBJ2-3, is EPEVTQTPSHQVTQMGQEVILRCVPISNHLYFYWYRQILGQKVEFLVSFYNNEISEKSEIFDDQFSVERPDGSNFTLKIRSTKLEDSAMYFCASSSLGDTQYFGPGTRLTVL.

This clone was picked up one time. The chain uses TRBV6-1 and TRBJ1-1; TRBD1 agrees at 8 bases. Germline V gene lookup returns CDR1 MNHNS and CDR2 SASEGT. This CDR3 spans 16 amino acids. J lost 3 bases, V lost 4 bases, and 10 bases had no gene match. CDR3 nucleotides: TGTGCCAGCAGTGCAGGGGGCAGGTCTGCAGACACTGAAGCTTTCTTT. This codes for CASSAGGRSADTEAFF.

This clone showed up just once. The chain employs TRBV2 and TRBJ2-3, with D maybe TRBD2 (6 bases). V was cut by 4 bases and J by 0 bases, with 11 bases left in between. CDR1 is SNHLY, CDR2 FYNNEI, per germline. CDR3 length equals 15 residues. CDR3 DNA: TGTGCCAGCAGTGGGGGAGGTGTGAGCACAGATACGCAGTATTTT. Its protein is CASSGGGVSTDTQYF.

CDR3 DNA: TGCGCCAGCAGCGTAAACTTCTGGAGAGACCGGGGAAACACCATATATTTT. Translating gives CASSVNFWRDRGNTIYF. The chain has TRBV5-1 and TRBJ1-3; no clear D gene. This CDR3 comprises 17 residues. Germline loops: CDR1 SGHRS, CDR2 YFSETQ. The ends were cut back, 4 bases at V and 4 bases at J, with 21 bases in the middle.

V gene TRBV7-9 combines with J gene TRBJ2-5, with D perhaps assigned TRBD1 or TRBD2 (5 bases each). The CDR3 loop spans 15 amino acids. V was clipped by 4 bases and J by 5 bases, with 17 bases between them. From germline, CDR1 is SEHNR and CDR2 FQNEAQ (reference sequence). DNA of the CDR3: TGTGCCAGCAGCTCCCTCGAGGGGCTAGGGGAGACCCAGTACTTC. Its translation is CASSSLEGLGETQYF.

V gene TRBV7-2 combines with J gene TRBJ1-2; D remains unclear. Per germline, CDR1 SGHTA and CDR2 FQGNSA. CDR3 length: 14 amino acids. Trimming left V 1 base short and J 1 base short, with 7 bases between. The CDR3 here is CASSLDSLNYGYTF. CDR3 DNA: TGTGCCAGCAGCTTAGACTCCCTTAACTATGGCTACACCTTC.

This clone occurred a few times. J is TRBJ1-6 and V is TRBV19, with TRBD1 as a possible D gene (5 bases). CDR1 LNHDA and CDR2 SQIVND come from the germline V gene (reference sequence). Trimming removed 5 bases at V and 9 bases at J, with 17 bases between. The CDR3 length is 15 residues. The CDR3 DNA is TGTGCCAGTAGTCCGCGAACCCCTAGGGGTTCACCCCTCCACTTT. It encodes CASSPRTPRGSPLHF.

The chain is built from TRBV5-1 and TRBJ1-3; possible D gene TRBD1, 5 bases. Germline loops: CDR1 SGHRS, CDR2 YFSETQ. V lost 3 bases and J 2 bases, leaving 18 bases between the germline ends. The CDR3 sequence is 17 residues long. The DNA of the CDR3 is TGCGCCAGCAGCTCGCCCAAAGGGGATGCGGCTGGAAACACCATATATTTT. Translated: CASSSPKGDAAGNTIYF.

The genes are TRBV27 and TRBJ2-2; TRBD2 might be the D (6 bases). CDR1 and CDR2 from the germline V gene are MNHEY and SMNVEV (reference sequence). The V end was cut by 0 bases, the J end by 5 bases, with 13 bases between. There are 16 residues in the CDR3. The CDR3 coding sequence is TGTGCCAGCAGTTTATCGTGGGTGGGAGGAACCGGGGAGCTGTTTTTT. Encoded protein: CASSLSWVGGTGELFF.

This clone was recorded only once. V usage is TRBV5-4 and J usage is TRBJ2-3; either TRBD1 or TRBD2 may fit D (5 bases each). V lost 2 bases and J 2 bases, leaving 9 bases between the germline ends. Per germline, CDR1 SGHNT and CDR2 YYREEE (reference sequence). This CDR3 contains 14 residues. The CDR3 loop is CASSFQGPTDTQYF. As DNA, the CDR3 is TGTGCCAGCAGCTTCCAGGGACCCACAGATACGCAGTATTTT. The full variable domain, completed using reference TRBV5-4 and TRBJ2-3, is ETGVTQSPTHLIKTRGQQVTLRCSSQSGHNTVSWYQQALGQGPQFIFQYYREEENGRGNFPPRFSGLQFPNYSSELNVNALELDDSALYLCASSFQGPTDTQYFGPGTRLTVL.

CDR3 protein: CSVLGRGTHLGTDTQYF. The CDR3 DNA reads TGCAGCGTTTTAGGCCGGGGGACTCACCTGGGGACAGATACGCAGTATTTT. The chain carries TRBV29-1 and TRBJ2-3; perhaps TRBD2 as D (6 bases). The ends were cut back, 5 bases at V and 3 bases at J, with 24 bases in the middle. CDR1 and CDR2 (germline): SQVTM, ANQGSEA. The length of the CDR3 is 17 residues.

The chain links TRBV5-1 to TRBJ2-3; TRBD1 or TRBD2 may be the D gene (6 bases each). Germline loops: CDR1 SGHRS, CDR2 YFSETQ. The CDR3 spans 16 residues. The V end was cut by 0 bases, the J end by 5 bases, with 16 bases between. This chain's CDR3 is CASSLALLGGQDTQYF. CDR3 DNA sequence: TGCGCCAGCAGCTTGGCCTTACTGGGGGGCCAAGATACGCAGTATTTT.

The CDR3 sequence is CASSLPPHRVQYF. The CDR3 region has the DNA TGTGCCAGCAGCTTACCCCCTCACCGTGTGCAGTACTTC. This chain uses TRBV11-3 with TRBJ2-7; D call uncertain. The CDR3 length is 13 residues. Per the germline V gene, CDR1 is SGHNT and CDR2 is YENEEA. Trimming removed 2 bases at V and 9 bases at J, with 14 bases between.

This chain connects TRBV4-2 to TRBJ2-6; 7 positions match TRBD1. J gave up 0 bases and V 5 bases, and 7 bases lay outside the gene matches. Germline V gives CDR1 LGHNA, CDR2 YNFKEQ. This CDR3 contains 17 residues. CDR3: CASSRGQLGSGANVLTF. Written as DNA, the CDR3 is TGTGCCAGCAGCAGGGGACAGTTGGGCTCTGGGGCCAACGTCCTGACTTTC.

The chain is built from TRBV6-1 and TRBJ2-7; TRBD1 aligns across 10 bases. CDR1 is MNHNS and CDR2 is SASEGT in the germline V gene. The CDR3 has 14 residues. Trimming took 6 bases from V and 0 from J; bases not matched to a gene: 2. CDR3 protein: CASRGQGLSYEQYF. CDR3 coding DNA: TGTGCCAGCAGGGGACAGGGGCTCTCCTACGAGCAGTACTTC.

This clone was found a few times. The chain has TRBV19 and TRBJ1-2; tentatively, D is TRBD1 (5 bases). This CDR3 is built from 14 residues. V lost 5 bases and J lost 4, with 14 bases in between. Germline V lookup: CDR1 LNHDA, CDR2 SQIVND (reference sequence). CDR3 nucleotide sequence: TGTGCCAGTAGTGCGGGGACTCTTATCTATGGCTACACCTTC. Translated: CASSAGTLIYGYTF.

The count of this clone is one. This chain links TRBV9 with TRBJ1-2; TRBD1 aligns across 9 bases. The CDR3 spans 16 residues. Germline V gene data show CDR1 as SGDLS and CDR2 as YYNGEE. The trim removed 1 base at V and 4 bases at J, leaving 8 bases unmatched. This CDR3 is CASSVNRGRPSYGYTF. The DNA for the CDR3 is TGTGCCAGCAGCGTAAACAGGGGGCGGCCTTCCTATGGCTACACCTTC.

The chain recombines TRBV6-5 with TRBJ2-3; 9 bases align to TRBD2. Trimming removed 6 bases from V and 7 bases from J; junction bases left unmatched: 11. The length of the CDR3 is 15 residues. In germline, CDR1 is MNHEY, CDR2 SVGAGI. The CDR3 region is CASSADSGGINTQYF. CDR3 nucleotide sequence: TGTGCCAGCAGCGCCGATAGCGGGGGAATAAATACGCAGTATTTT.

The genes are TRBV2 and TRBJ2-7, with 12 bases identical to TRBD1. J was trimmed by 5 bases and V by 6 bases; bases with no gene match: 8. Germline lookup yields CDR1 SNHLY and CDR2 FYNNEI. The CDR3 covers 15 residues. The CDR3 DNA sequence: TGTGCCAGCAGACAGACCGGGACAGGGGGCAACGAGCAGTACTTC. As protein: CASRQTGTGGNEQYF. The full variable domain, in which reference TRBV2 and TRBJ2-7 provide the parts outside the CDR3, is EPEVTQTPSHQVTQMGQEVILRCVPISNHLYFYWYRQILGQKVEFLVSFYNNEISEKSEIFDDQFSVERPDGSNFTLKIRSTKLEDSAMYFCASRQTGTGGNEQYFGPGTRLTVT.